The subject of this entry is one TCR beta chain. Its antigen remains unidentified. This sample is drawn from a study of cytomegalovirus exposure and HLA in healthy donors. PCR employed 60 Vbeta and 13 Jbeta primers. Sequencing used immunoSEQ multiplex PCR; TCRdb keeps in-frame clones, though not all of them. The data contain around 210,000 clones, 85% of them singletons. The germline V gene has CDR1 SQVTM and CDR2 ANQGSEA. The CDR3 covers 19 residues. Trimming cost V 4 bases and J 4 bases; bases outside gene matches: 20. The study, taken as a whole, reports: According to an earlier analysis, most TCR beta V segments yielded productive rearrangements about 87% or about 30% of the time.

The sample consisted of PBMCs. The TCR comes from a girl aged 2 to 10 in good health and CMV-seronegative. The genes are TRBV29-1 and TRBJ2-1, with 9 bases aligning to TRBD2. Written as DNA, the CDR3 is TGCAGCGTTGTGGGACCGGGACTAGCCGGAGGGGGGGTATACAATGAGCAGTTCTTC. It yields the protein CSVVGPGLAGGGVYNEQFF.